This T cell receptor beta chain was observed in a study of T cells in Graves' hyperthyroidism and ophthalmopathy. Turning to the study itself: Initial diagnosis, before any treatment, was when peripheral blood was collected. Overall study findings and caveats: Among clonotypes expanded in thyroid above 0.001, most were also found in blood. Ophthalmopathy got predicted by the model a median roughly 6.1 months before its onset.

This clonotype was counted ten times or more. Its antigen is undetermined. V trimming: 3 bases; J trimming: 6 bases; junction bases outside the gene matches: 6. The CDR3 runs 14 residues. PBMCs were sourced from roughly 9.7 ml fresh peripheral blood. TCR beta CDR3 sequences were amplified from RNA transcripts. Carried out on the TCR CDR3, a first-round RT-PCR used the HTBI primer set. TCRdb processed the multiplex PCR reads anew with MiXCR; each CDR3 protein has one entry. The data show about 640,000 distinct CDR3 sequences, less than 25% seen once. Input material: blood. This clonotype was sampled from a man younger than 40 with Graves' ophthalmopathy. The rearrangement links TRBV12-3 or TRBV12-4 to TRBJ2-7; 9 positions match TRBD1. CDR3 sequence (DNA): TGTGCCAGCAGTTTCCAAACAGGGGGCGGCGAGCAGTACTTC. This sequence encodes CASSFQTGGGEQYF.